This T cell receptor (beta chain) emerged from a study of long-term antiretroviral therapy in people with HIV. Notes on the study in general: Transplant-donor-level diversity was not reached after ART, though diversity increased. Information pertaining to ART adherence, viral resistance or therapeutic modifications was not obtained. Versus controls, repertoires in people with HIV had narrower CDR3 length ranges.

This clone was seen only once. The antigen remains undetermined. Going into DNA extraction, samples held roughly 0.9-11 million cryopreserved PBMC. The run of the v3.0 immunoSEQ assay was at survey level. This table comes from immunoSEQ multiplex PCR, and its TCRdb copy is limited to in-frame clones, with some not included. The top ten clones hold about 4% of a sample with roughly 42,000 clones, less than 90% of them seen once. The CDR3 spans 16 residues. V was trimmed by 4 bases and J by 2 bases, leaving 18 bases between them. Germline CDR1 is SGHNT and CDR2 is YYREEE (reference sequence). The TCR originated in a woman in her forties or fifties with HIV. Material: unsorted PBMCs, obtained 1.2 years after starting antiretroviral therapy. The V call is TRBV5-4, the J call TRBJ2-5; D perhaps matches TRBD1 (5 bases). Here the CDR3 reads CASSPKAGYTQETQYF. The DNA for the CDR3 is TGTGCCAGCAGCCCCAAGGCAGGGTATACTCAAGAGACCCAGTACTTC.